A single sample is the source of the 18 T cell receptor beta chains below, sequenced in a study of blood T cell repertoires in COVID-19. Assay: immunoSEQ multiplex PCR; the TCRdb copy retains only in-frame clones and omits some. The table lists 210,000 or so clones, 70% to 90% of them singletons, with 4.5% to 5.5% in the top ten. The sample consisted of peripheral blood. Receptor source: a woman in her seventies with active or convalescent COVID-19.

J is TRBJ2-3 and V is TRBV15, with 11 bases that match TRBD1. This CDR3 is built from 16 residues. CDR1 and CDR2 from the germline V gene are LNHNV and YYDKDF (reference sequence). With 5 bases clipped from V and 3 bases from J, the junction kept 7 bases outside the gene matches. The CDR3 bases are TGTGCCACCAGCGTAGGGACAGGGGGGGGAACAGATACGCAGTATTTT. It translates to CATSVGTGGGTDTQYF.

The sample holds one count of this clone. The CDR3 protein is CASSQEGGGTGISASSYEQYF. Here the CDR3 DNA reads TGTGCCAGCAGCCAAGAGGGGGGAGGGACAGGGATCTCAGCGAGCTCCTACGAGCAGTACTTC. V gene TRBV4-2 combines with J gene TRBJ2-7; 9 positions agree with TRBD1. The CDR3 spans 21 residues. Germline V gene data show CDR1 as LGHNA and CDR2 as YNFKEQ. After removal of 0 bases from V and 0 bases from J, the junction contained 18 bases not matched to a gene.

The rearrangement uses TRBV27 and TRBJ2-3; D might be TRBD2 (5 bases). The germline CDR1 and CDR2 sequences are MNHEY and SMNVEV (reference sequence). The CDR3 is 13 amino acids. The V gene lost 5 bases and the J gene lost 3 bases, with 9 bases spanning the gap. The CDR3 DNA is TGTGCCAGCAGTCCCCCGGGAACAGATACGCAGTATTTT. This translates into CASSPPGTDTQYF.

The chain uses TRBV11-2 and TRBJ2-1; 11 bases are shared with TRBD2. The V and J ends lost 5 bases and 5 bases, in that order; junction bases with no gene match: 2. The CDR3 length is 14 residues. Germline CDR1 and CDR2: SGHAT and FQNNGV. CDR3 nucleotides: TGTGCCAGCAGCGAGGGACTAGCGGACAATGAGCAGTTCTTC. This encodes CASSEGLADNEQFF.

The rearrangement links TRBV29-1 to TRBJ2-1, with D possibly TRBD2 on 6 matching bases. The CDR3 is 11 amino acids. Germline loops: CDR1 SQVTM, CDR2 ANQGSEA. Trimming removed 8 bases at V and 6 bases at J, with 11 bases between. The DNA of the CDR3 is TGCAGCTTTCGGGGGTCCAATGAGCAGTTCTTC. This sequence encodes CSFRGSNEQFF.

The genes are TRBV6-5 and TRBJ1-1, with D possibly matching TRBD1 (5 bases). Trimming removed 6 bases from V and 2 bases from J, with 16 bases in between. The CDR3 length is 15 residues. Germline CDR1 MNHEY, CDR2 SVGAGI. CDR3 coding DNA: TGTGCCAGCAGCACGGTTCCTCAGGGTAACACTGAAGCTTTCTTT. Its translation is CASSTVPQGNTEAFF.

The chain carries TRBV30 and TRBJ2-3, with 11 bases identical to TRBD2. Trimming cost V 6 bases and J 3 bases; bases outside gene matches: 5. This CDR3 spans 14 amino acids. The germline gives CDR1 GTSNPN, CDR2 SVGIG (reference sequence). The CDR3 region is CACSGRAGTDTQYF. The CDR3 region has the DNA TGTGCCTGTAGCGGGAGGGCCGGGACAGATACGCAGTATTTT.

A few counts support this clone. The genes are TRBV10-1 and TRBJ1-3; D gene unclear. The V end lost 6 bases, the J end lost 0 bases, and 12 bases lay between the germline ends. This CDR3 comprises 15 residues. The germline V gene encodes CDR1 WNHNN and CDR2 SYGVQD (reference sequence). CDR3 bases: TGCGCCAGCAGCCCGGGAGGGAACTCTGGAAACACCATATATTTT. Translated, it gives CASSPGGNSGNTIYF.

The CDR3 nucleotides are TGTGCCAGCAGCTTGGGGACTAGCATGGCCCAGTACTTC. Translation: CASSLGTSMAQYF. The gene calls are TRBV5-6 and TRBJ2-5; 8 bases agree with TRBD2. There are 13 residues in the CDR3. Trimming took 0 bases from V and 9 from J; bases not matched to a gene: 4. Germline V CDR1 and CDR2: SGHDT, YYEEEE. Looking up the rest from reference TRBV5-6 and TRBJ2-5 gives the full variable domain: DAGVTQSPTHLIKTRGQQVTLRCSPKSGHDTVSWYQQALGQGPQFIFQYYEEEERQRGNFPDRFSGHQFPNYSSELNVNALLLGDSALYLCASSLGTSMAQYFGPGTRLLVL.

The chain carries TRBV7-9 and TRBJ2-2, with a tentative D call TRBD1 (6 bases). V lost 6 bases and J lost 3, with 14 bases in between. Germline V gives CDR1 SEHNR, CDR2 FQNEAQ (reference sequence). The CDR3 has 15 amino acids. The chain's CDR3 is CASRRRQADTGELFF. In DNA, the CDR3 is TGTGCCAGCAGGAGGAGACAGGCGGACACCGGGGAGCTGTTTTTT.

The chain carries TRBV7-3 and TRBJ1-1; 8 nucleotides match TRBD1. J was trimmed by 8 bases and V by 4 bases; bases with no gene match: 12. The germline CDR1 and CDR2 sequences are SGHTA and FQGTGA. This CDR3 region has 15 residues. CDR3 amino acids: CASSSRTGKRGEAFF. The CDR3 DNA reads as TGTGCCAGCAGCTCTCGGACAGGGAAAAGGGGAGAAGCTTTCTTT.

This rearrangement joins TRBV6-5 to TRBJ2-3, with 7 bases fitting TRBD1. Trimming cost V 6 bases and J 2 bases; bases outside gene matches: 5. The CDR3 extends over 14 amino acids. Per germline, CDR1 MNHEY and CDR2 SVGAGI. The chain's CDR3 is CASSGDSLTDTQYF. CDR3 in DNA: TGTGCCAGCAGCGGGGACAGCCTCACAGATACGCAGTATTTT.

This clone has just a few counts. This chain links TRBV4-1 with TRBJ2-3; weak D call: TRBD2 (5 bases). CDR1 and CDR2 (germline): MGHRA, YSYEKL. V shed 4 bases and J shed 1 base, with 6 bases lying between them. This CDR3 spans 13 amino acids. The CDR3 protein is CASSRTGTDTQYF. CDR3 DNA: TGCGCCAGCAGCCGGACTGGCACAGATACGCAGTATTTT.

CDR3 nucleotides: TGTGCCAGCAGCCGGTGGGGACAGTCCTCTGGAAACACCATATATTTT. Protein: CASSRWGQSSGNTIYF. This rearrangement joins TRBV5-5 to TRBJ1-3; 7 bases fit TRBD1. This CDR3 has 16 residues. Trimming removed 4 bases from V and 0 bases from J; junction bases left unmatched: 7. Germline-derived CDR1 and CDR2 are SGHKS and YYEKEE (reference sequence).

The chain is built from TRBV5-1 and TRBJ2-1, with D possibly TRBD1 on 5 matching bases. This CDR3 has 14 residues. CDR1 SGHRS and CDR2 YFSETQ come from the germline V gene. Trimming pared 1 base from V and 12 bases from J, leaving 17 bases between. As DNA, the CDR3 is TGCGCCAGCAGCTTGACGGGCGAACAGGTCCCGCAGTTCTTC. Protein product: CASSLTGEQVPQFF. Full variable domain (outside the CDR3, taken from reference TRBV5-1 and TRBJ2-1): KAGVTQTPRYLIKTRGQQVTLSCSPISGHRSVSWYQQTPGQGLQFLFEYFSETQRNKGNFPGRFSGRQFSNSRSEMNVSTLELGDSALYLCASSLTGEQVPQFFGPGTRLTVL.

The sample holds a few counts of this clone. This chain joins TRBV6-1 and TRBJ2-2; D perhaps matches TRBD2 (6 bases). Looked up from germline, CDR1 is MNHNS and CDR2 is SASEGT. Trimming shortened V by 2 bases and J by 6 bases, and 7 bases separated the two germline ends. The CDR3 sequence is 13 residues long. The CDR3 reads CASSERESGELFF. CDR3 nucleotides: TGTGCCAGCAGTGAACGGGAGTCCGGGGAGCTGTTTTTT.

This clone was seen many times. The chain has TRBV28 and TRBJ2-6, with D maybe TRBD2 (7 bases). CDR1 and CDR2 (germline): MDHEN, SYDVKM. The CDR3 length is 16 residues. V lost 3 bases and J 4 bases, leaving 13 bases between the germline ends. The DNA of the CDR3 is TGTGCCAGCAGTTTGGGGGGGCGCTTCGGGGCCAACGTCCTGACTTTC. This sequence encodes CASSLGGRFGANVLTF.

Remarks on this clone: At one boundary the junction diverges from the germline segment, which might be a read error. The chain has TRBV6-5 and TRBJ2-7, with 7 bases matching TRBD1. Germline-derived CDR1 and CDR2 are MNHEY and SVGAGI. This CDR3 has 11 residues. CDR3 sequence reads: CASRSTGPSLF. The CDR3 bases are TGTGCCAGCAGGTCGACAGGGCCCTCCCTCTTC.